This T cell receptor beta chain derives from a study of blood T cell repertoires in COVID-19. The wider study: Researchers got acute and convalescent COVID-19 samples from the United States, Italy and Spain. PBMCs, B-cell-depleted T cells, or T cells were the source of the cDNA or gDNA that made up the material.

This table comes from immunoSEQ multiplex PCR, and its TCRdb copy is limited to in-frame clones, with some not included. The table lists fewer than 450,000 clones, 88% of them singletons. Those enrolled in Seattle joined during active infection and were followed longitudinally afterward. In germline, CDR1 is LNHDA, CDR2 SQIVND (reference sequence). The CDR3 totals 14 residues. V shed 6 bases, J shed 2 bases, and the junction held 4 bases outside the gene matches. The genes are TRBV19 and TRBJ2-5, with 9 nucleotides matching TRBD1. The clonotype was recovered from a woman in her 70s with COVID-19, enrolled during active disease. The sample consisted of peripheral blood. In DNA, the CDR3 is TGTGCCAGTAGGGGACAGGGAGGGCAAGAGACCCAGTACTTC. It is translated as CASRGQGGQETQYF.